This TCR beta chain comes out of a study of cytomegalovirus exposure and HLA in healthy donors. Study-level results: Researchers counted 164 TCR beta chains as cytomegalovirus-associated. Among TCR beta chains of equal frequency, HLA-associated ones were more clonally expanded in a later analysis.

PCR employed 60 Vbeta and 13 Jbeta primers. Profiled with immunoSEQ multiplex PCR; TCRdb holds only in-frame clones, not every one. Of around 99,000 clones in the sample, under 85% were seen once. Concerning this clone itself: Its antigen is undetermined.

Sequenced sample: PBMCs. This TCR came from a male donor in good health and CMV-seronegative.

The CDR3 DNA reads TGTGCCAGCAGTGCAGACAGGTTCACCTACGAGCAGTACTTC. It is translated as CASSADRFTYEQYF. V usage is TRBV6-1 and J usage is TRBJ2-7, with D perhaps matching TRBD1 (6 bases). Germline V lookup: CDR1 MNHNS, CDR2 SASEGT. V gave up 4 bases and J gave up 2 bases, with 12 bases separating them. The CDR3 extends over 14 amino acids.